This T cell receptor beta chain was identified during a study of cytomegalovirus exposure and HLA in healthy donors. The CDR3 is 14 amino acids. CDR1 is SGHVS, CDR2 FQNEAQ, per germline. Trimming at V came to 6 bases and at J to 5 bases, leaving 5 bases not matched to a gene. PCR was performed using 60 Vbeta and 13 Jbeta primers. Profiled with immunoSEQ multiplex PCR; TCRdb holds only in-frame clones, not every one. The sample includes roughly 100,000 clones, 60% to 85% of them seen just once. The V gene is TRBV7-8, the J gene TRBJ2-7; TRBD1 matches 12 bases. The sequenced sample consisted of PBMCs. The source is a female donor in good health and CMV-seropositive. The CDR3 reads CASRGTGGINEQYF. In nucleotides, the CDR3 is TGTGCCAGCAGGGGGACAGGGGGCATTAACGAGCAGTACTTC.